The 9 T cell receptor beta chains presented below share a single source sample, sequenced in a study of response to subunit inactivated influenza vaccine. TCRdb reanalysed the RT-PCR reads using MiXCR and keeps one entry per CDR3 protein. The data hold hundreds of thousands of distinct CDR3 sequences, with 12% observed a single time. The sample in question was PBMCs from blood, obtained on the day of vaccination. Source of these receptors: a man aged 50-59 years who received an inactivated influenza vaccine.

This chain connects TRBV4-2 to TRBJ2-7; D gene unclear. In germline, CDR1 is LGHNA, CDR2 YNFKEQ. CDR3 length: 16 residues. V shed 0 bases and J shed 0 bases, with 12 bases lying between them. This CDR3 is CASSQDLLRSSYEQYF. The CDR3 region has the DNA TGTGCCAGCAGCCAAGATCTGCTCAGGAGCTCCTACGAGCAGTACTTC.

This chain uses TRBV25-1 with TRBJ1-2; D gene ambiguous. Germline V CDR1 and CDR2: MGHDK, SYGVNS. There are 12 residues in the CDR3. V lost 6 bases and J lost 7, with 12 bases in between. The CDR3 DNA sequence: TGTGCCAGCAGGGCCCGCGACGCTGGCTACACCTTC. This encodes CASRARDAGYTF.

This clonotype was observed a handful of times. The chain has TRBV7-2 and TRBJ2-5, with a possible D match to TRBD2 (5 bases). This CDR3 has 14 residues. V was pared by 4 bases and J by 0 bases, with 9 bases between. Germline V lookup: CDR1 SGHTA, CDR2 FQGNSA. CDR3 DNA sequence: TGTGCCAGCAGCTATGGCGGGTACCAAGAGACCCAGTACTTC. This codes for CASSYGGYQETQYF. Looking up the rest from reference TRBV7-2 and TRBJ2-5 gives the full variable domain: GAGVSQSPSNKVTEKGKDVELRCDPISGHTALYWYRQSLGQGLEFLIYFQGNSAPDKSGLPSDRFSAERTGGSVSTLTIQRTQQEDSAVYLCASSYGGYQETQYFGPGTRLLVL.

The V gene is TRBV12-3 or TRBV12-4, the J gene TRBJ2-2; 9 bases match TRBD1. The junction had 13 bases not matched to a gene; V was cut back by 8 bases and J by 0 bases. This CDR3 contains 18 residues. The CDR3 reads CASALIYGTGTNTGELFF. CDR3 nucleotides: TGTGCCAGCGCGCTCATCTACGGGACAGGGACGAACACCGGGGAGCTGTTTTTT.

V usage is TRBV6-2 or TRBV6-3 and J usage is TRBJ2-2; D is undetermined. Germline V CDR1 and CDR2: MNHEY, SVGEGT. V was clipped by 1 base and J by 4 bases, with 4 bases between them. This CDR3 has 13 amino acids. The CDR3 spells CASSYLGTGELFF. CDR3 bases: TGTGCCAGCAGTTACTTGGGCACCGGGGAGCTGTTTTTT.

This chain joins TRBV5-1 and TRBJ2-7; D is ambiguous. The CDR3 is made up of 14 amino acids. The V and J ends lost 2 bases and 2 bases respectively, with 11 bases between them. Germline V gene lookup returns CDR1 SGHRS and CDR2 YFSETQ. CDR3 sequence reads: CASSFTTPPYEQYF. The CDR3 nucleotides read TGCGCCAGCAGCTTCACCACACCCCCCTACGAGCAGTACTTC.

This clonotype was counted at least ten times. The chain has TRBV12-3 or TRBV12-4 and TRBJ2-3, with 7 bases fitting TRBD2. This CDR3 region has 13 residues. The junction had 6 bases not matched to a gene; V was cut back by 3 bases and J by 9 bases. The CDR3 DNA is TGTGCCAGCAGTTTGGGGGGGGGTCAGACGCAGTATTTT. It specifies CASSLGGGQTQYF.

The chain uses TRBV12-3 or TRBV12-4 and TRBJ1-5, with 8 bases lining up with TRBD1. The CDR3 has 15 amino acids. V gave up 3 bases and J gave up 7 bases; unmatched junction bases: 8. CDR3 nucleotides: TGTGCCAGCAGTTTGATGGGACAGGCGGGGCAGCCCCAGCATTTT. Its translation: CASSLMGQAGQPQHF.

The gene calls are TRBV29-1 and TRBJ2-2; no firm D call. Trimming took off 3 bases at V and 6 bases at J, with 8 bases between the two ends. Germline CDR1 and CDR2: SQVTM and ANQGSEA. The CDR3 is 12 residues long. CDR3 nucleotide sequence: TGCAGCGTTGATGGCTTCGCCGGGGAGCTGTTTTTT. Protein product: CSVDGFAGELFF.